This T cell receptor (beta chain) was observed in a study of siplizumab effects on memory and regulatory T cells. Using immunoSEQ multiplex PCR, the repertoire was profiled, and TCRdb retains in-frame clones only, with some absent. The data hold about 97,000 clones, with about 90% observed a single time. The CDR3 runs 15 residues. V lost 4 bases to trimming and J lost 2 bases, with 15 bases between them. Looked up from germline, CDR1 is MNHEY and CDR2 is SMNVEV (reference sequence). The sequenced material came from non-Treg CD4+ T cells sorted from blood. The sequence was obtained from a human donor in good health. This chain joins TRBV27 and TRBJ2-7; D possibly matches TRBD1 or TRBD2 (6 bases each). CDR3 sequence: CASSSDERGPYEQYF. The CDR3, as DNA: TGTGCCAGCAGTTCCGACGAACGGGGGCCCTACGAGCAGTACTTC.